A selection of T cell receptor beta chains follows, all from one sample in a study of T cell repertoires in cytomegalovirus infection. TCRdb re-derived calls from the reads in MiXCR, one entry per CDR3 protein. The sample has roughly 640,000 distinct CDR3 sequences, 20% to 25% seen once. Sequencing was performed on CD8+ T cells from PBMCs. The receptors were gathered from a human donor in good health (CMV status not recorded). Some clones in this sample may be carry-over from other donors' samples. Each CDR3 is given with its conserved first and last residue. D genes are given only for firm matches. Not all rows give a size; the values are once, few, many and, for expanded clones, a class.

TRBJ1-1 TRBV20-1 - - 16 CSARPWRRATNTEAFF TGCAGTGCTAGACCCTGGCGGAGGGCGACGAACACTGAAGCTTTCTTT
TRBJ1-6 TRBV7-9 - - 16 CASSLEGGNTNSPLHF TGTGCCAGCAGCTTAGAGGGGGGTAACACGAATTCACCCCTCCACTTT
TRBJ1-1 TRBV29-1 - few 13 CSVTWGRGAEAFF TGCAGCGTTACCTGGGGCAGGGGCGCTGAAGCTTTCTTT
TRBJ1-2 TRBV29-1 - few 10 CSVDEGGYTF TGCAGCGTGGACGAGGGGGGCTACACCTTC
TRBJ2-2 TRBV15 - - 12 CATLSQAGELFF TGTGCCACCCTCAGTCAGGCCGGGGAGCTGTTTTTT
TRBJ2-7 TRBV7-9 - few 13 CASSLGGAGEQYF TGTGCCAGCAGCTTAGGGGGAGCGGGCGAGCAGTACTTC
TRBJ2-2 TRBV19 - many 12 CAIRTDTGELFF TGTGCCATCCGGACAGATACCGGGGAGCTGTTTTTT
TRBJ1-2 TRBV10-3 - few 11 CAIRRDRGYTF TGTGCCATCAGGCGGGATCGGGGCTACACCTTC
TRBJ1-2 TRBV4-1 - - 15 CASSQDGGGIFGYTF TGCGCCAGCAGCCAAGATGGGGGGGGCATCTTTGGCTACACCTTC
TRBJ1-1 TRBV19 - few 14 CASSIWADNTEAFF TGTGCCAGTAGTATCTGGGCGGACAACACTGAAGCTTTCTTT
TRBJ2-1 TRBV9 - few 13 CASSGRGYNEQFF TGTGCCAGCAGCGGACGGGGCTACAATGAGCAGTTCTTC
TRBJ1-2 TRBV29-1 - few 12 CSVPGIRGGYTF TGCAGCGTCCCAGGGATACGAGGTGGCTACACCTTC
TRBJ2-5 TRBV13 TRBD2 - 14 CASSSAGFQETQYF TGTGCCAGCAGCTCAGCGGGATTTCAAGAGACCCAGTACTTC
TRBJ2-1 TRBV10-3 TRBD1 many 13 CAVPGQGIGEQFF TGTGCCGTACCGGGACAGGGTATCGGTGAGCAGTTCTTC
TRBJ2-1 TRBV12-3/TRBV12-4 - few 17 CASSLLGGRVLYNEQFF TGTGCCAGCAGTTTATTAGGGGGAAGGGTCTTATACAATGAGCAGTTCTTC
TRBJ2-1 TRBV20-1 TRBD1 - 15 CSARDPRGQYNEQFF TGCAGTGCTAGAGATCCGAGGGGACAGTACAATGAGCAGTTCTTC
TRBJ2-3 TRBV20-1 TRBD2 few 13 CSAIRDYTDTQYF TGCAGTGCTATCCGGGACTACACAGATACGCAGTATTTT
TRBJ1-5 TRBV27 TRBD1 many 15 CASSLMPQGDQPQHF TGTGCCAGCAGTTTAATGCCCCAGGGGGATCAGCCCCAGCATTTT
TRBJ1-3 TRBV18 - - 18 CASLTRDTEPGSGNTIYF TGTGCCAGCTTAACCCGGGACACCGAGCCAGGGTCTGGAAACACCATATATTTT
TRBJ1-1 TRBV7-4 - few 14 CASSTYRENTEAFF TGTGCCAGCAGCACCTACAGGGAGAACACTGAAGCTTTCTTT
TRBJ2-2 TRBV7-8 TRBD1 - 19 CASSAPGQGTFANTGELFF TGTGCCAGCAGCGCCCCGGGACAGGGGACGTTCGCGAACACCGGGGAGCTGTTTTTT
TRBJ2-1 TRBV28 - - 17 CASSLRGVTSSYNEQFF TGTGCCAGCAGTTTGAGGGGGGTGACCAGCTCCTACAATGAGCAGTTCTTC
TRBJ2-1 TRBV6-5 - many 15 CASSYDGTTYNEQFF TGTGCCAGCAGTTACGACGGGACAACTTACAATGAGCAGTTCTTC
TRBJ1-5 TRBV4-2 TRBD1 few 16 CASSPRPGQGNQPQHF TGTGCCAGCAGCCCGCGACCGGGACAGGGGAATCAGCCCCAGCATTTT
TRBJ1-1 TRBV29-1 - - 11 CSVDWWAEAFF TGCAGCGTTGACTGGTGGGCTGAAGCTTTCTTT
TRBJ1-1 TRBV7-9 - few 15 CASTPGSRRNTEAFF TGTGCCAGCACCCCCGGGTCCCGGAGAAACACTGAAGCTTTCTTT
TRBJ2-5 TRBV29-1 - - 13 CSVVPPNQETQYF TGCAGCGTTGTCCCCCCTAATCAAGAGACCCAGTACTTC
TRBJ2-7 TRBV6-1 TRBD1 many 14 CASRIPGTAYEQYF TGTGCCAGCAGGATCCCCGGGACAGCGTACGAGCAGTACTTC
TRBJ1-1 TRBV6-2/TRBV6-3 TRBD1 few 15 CASSSEGAVNTEAFF TGTGCCAGCAGTTCGGAGGGGGCGGTGAACACTGAAGCTTTCTTT
TRBJ2-2 TRBV5-1 - few 13 CASSKDSTGELFF TGCGCCAGCAGCAAAGACAGCACCGGGGAGCTGTTTTTT
TRBJ2-3 TRBV28 - many 15 CATSGGRGRTDTQYF TGTGCCACCAGTGGTGGGCGGGGGCGCACAGATACGCAGTATTTT
TRBJ1-1 TRBV28 - - 13 CASSFSGLIGAFF TGTGCCAGCAGTTTCTCGGGGCTGATTGGAGCTTTCTTT
TRBJ2-3 TRBV13 - - 15 CASGLTTSGTDTQYF TGTGCCAGCGGACTAACTACGTCGGGCACAGATACGCAGTATTTT
TRBJ2-1 TRBV6-2/TRBV6-3 - few 17 CASSYQGGSAYNNEQFF TGTGCCAGCAGTTACCAGGGAGGATCGGCCTACAACAATGAGCAGTTCTTC
TRBJ2-5 TRBV28 TRBD2 few 16 CASSSLKAGGKETQYF TGTGCCAGCAGTTCCTTGAAGGCGGGGGGTAAAGAGACCCAGTACTTC
TRBJ2-7 TRBV10-3 TRBD1 - 14 CAISTRGGLYEQYF TGTGCCATCAGTACTAGAGGGGGCCTCTACGAGCAGTACTTC
TRBJ2-2 TRBV6-1 - - 15 CASRITGTDTGELFF TGTGCCAGCAGAATAACAGGGACGGACACCGGGGAGCTGTTTTTT
TRBJ1-2 TRBV7-2 - - 14 CASSLPSGLYGYTF TGTGCCAGCAGCTTACCGTCCGGCCTCTATGGCTACACCTTC
TRBJ1-1 TRBV14 TRBD1 few 17 CASSQVGTGAYNTEAFF TGTGCCAGCAGCCAAGTTGGGACAGGGGCGTATAACACTGAAGCTTTCTTT
TRBJ1-5 TRBV12-3/TRBV12-4 - - 13 CASSLGQHQPQHF TGTGCCAGCAGTTTGGGTCAACATCAGCCCCAGCATTTT
TRBJ2-3 TRBV9 - few 16 CASSVPVRGGGDTQYF TGTGCCAGCAGCGTACCTGTCAGGGGCGGGGGTGATACGCAGTATTTT
TRBJ2-5 TRBV7-2 - many 15 CASSSLTNRQETQYF TGTGCCAGCAGCTCTCTGACAAACCGTCAAGAGACCCAGTACTTC